Listed below are T cell receptor beta chains from one sample, sequenced in a study of patients and donors after allogeneic stem cell transplantation. TCRdb recomputed calls from the RT-PCR reads with MiXCR, one row per CDR3 protein. This table has about 410,000 distinct CDR3 sequences, roughly 17% appearing once. What was sequenced was blood, either unsorted or a sorted T cell fraction (not recorded which). The receptors were gathered from a human donor who was either an allogeneic HSCT recipient or a stem cell or donor lymphocyte infusion donor (not recorded which). It is not recorded whose cells these are; they may come from a transplant donor. Both conserved end residues are part of each CDR3. The order of the fields is clone size, J gene, D gene, V gene, CDR3 DNA, CDR3 protein. D genes are given only for firm matches. Expanded clones get a size class; other rows say once, few or many, or leave the size out.

>few|TRBJ1-5|TRBD1|TRBV4-1
TGCGCCAGCAGCCCCCTCAGGGGGCCGCCCCAGCATTTT
CASSPLRGPPQHF
>.|TRBJ2-7|TRBD1|TRBV29-1
TGCAGCGCTGGACAGGGGGACTCCTACGAGCAGTACTTC
CSAGQGDSYEQYF
>.|TRBJ2-4|.|TRBV7-9
TGTGCCAGCAGCCCGTGGACGTTGGGGGGAAACATTCAGTACTTC
CASSPWTLGGNIQYF
>few|TRBJ2-2|TRBD2|TRBV5-1
TGCGCCAGCAGCTTGAGAGGGACTAGCGCCGGGGAGCTGTTTTTT
CASSLRGTSAGELFF
>.|TRBJ2-1|TRBD2|TRBV12-3/TRBV12-4
TGTGCCAGCACCGTCGGACTAGCGGTGAATGAGCAGTTCTTC
CASTVGLAVNEQFF
>few|TRBJ1-2|TRBD1|TRBV4-1
TGCGCCAGCAGCCAGGGGACAGTCCTTTCCTATGGCTACACCTTC
CASSQGTVLSYGYTF
>few|TRBJ2-2|.|TRBV7-9
TGTGCCAGCAGCTTATTATTTACCGGGGAGCTGTTTTTT
CASSLLFTGELFF
>.|TRBJ1-3|.|TRBV20-1
TGCAGTGCCCCGGGGGGAAACACCATATATTTT
CSAPGGNTIYF
>.|TRBJ2-1|.|TRBV7-9
TGTGCCAGCAGCTCTTTACTTGAGGGCCGGCCCTACAATGAGCAGTTCTTC
CASSSLLEGRPYNEQFF
>.|TRBJ2-7|TRBD1|TRBV10-3
TGTGCCATCACTCGGGACAGGGAAAAGTACGAGCAGTACTTC
CAITRDREKYEQYF
>many|TRBJ2-1|TRBD2|TRBV24-1
TGTGCCACCAGTGATCTGGGACTAGGCTCCTACAATGAGCAGTTCTTC
CATSDLGLGSYNEQFF
>few|TRBJ2-5|TRBD2|TRBV11-2
TGTGCCAGCAGCGTAAGAGGACTAGCGGGGGCCGCCGGGGAGACCCAGTACTTC
CASSVRGLAGAAGETQYF
>few|TRBJ2-5|.|TRBV7-8
TGTGCCAGCAGCTTCAGACAGGCCGACGAGACCCAGTACTTC
CASSFRQADETQYF
>few|TRBJ2-1|TRBD1|TRBV29-1
TGCAGCGGGAGAATACCGGGACAGGGAGGCATTGAGCAGTTCTTC
CSGRIPGQGGIEQFF
>few|TRBJ2-2|.|TRBV6-2/TRBV6-3
TGTGCCAGCCTAGAGACCGGGGAGCTGTTTTTT
CASLETGELFF
>.|TRBJ2-7|.|TRBV20-1
TGCAGTGCTACCAACAGGAGTATTCTCTCCTACGAGCAGTACTTC
CSATNRSILSYEQYF
>many|TRBJ1-6|TRBD1|TRBV12-3/TRBV12-4
TGTGCCAGCAGTTTATGGGACAGGGGGAATTCACCCCTCCACTTT
CASSLWDRGNSPLHF
>few|TRBJ2-3|TRBD2|TRBV4-2
TGTGCCAGCAGCCAAAATTTAGCGGGGAGTGCAGATACGCAGTATTTT
CASSQNLAGSADTQYF
>.|TRBJ2-3|.|TRBV7-9
TGTGCCAGCAGCTATTACGGGACCAACTCAGATACGCAGTATTTT
CASSYYGTNSDTQYF
>.|TRBJ2-3|.|TRBV9
TGTGCCAGCAGCTCATCCCTTGACAGGCGTCGGGATACGCAGTATTTT
CASSSSLDRRRDTQYF
>few|TRBJ1-5|.|TRBV5-1
TGCGCCAGCAGCTTGGAGGCAGCCCGTAGCAATCAGCCCCAGCATTTT
CASSLEAARSNQPQHF
>.|TRBJ2-7|TRBD2|TRBV7-2
TGTGCCAGCAGCCATCTGACTAGCCCGGGTCTCGAGCAGTACTTC
CASSHLTSPGLEQYF
>many|TRBJ2-1|TRBD2|TRBV5-1
TGCGCCAGCACCGGGACTAGCGGGAGGGCTTTCGAGCAGTTCTTC
CASTGTSGRAFEQFF
>few|TRBJ1-5|.|TRBV27
TGTGCCAGCAGTTTATCCGGTTACGGCCGCGATCAGCCCCAGCATTTT
CASSLSGYGRDQPQHF
>few|TRBJ2-1|TRBD2|TRBV20-1
TGCAGTGCTAGTGCGGGAGGGCGGCGACGGGAGCAGTTCTTC
CSASAGGRRREQFF
>few|TRBJ1-1|.|TRBV7-3
TGTGCCAGCAGCTCCTTAGGGCTTGGCACTGAAGCTTTCTTT
CASSSLGLGTEAFF
>.|TRBJ2-1|.|TRBV5-5
TGTGCCAGCAGCTTGGCCATGGCAGGGGCTAACGAGCAGTTCTTC
CASSLAMAGANEQFF
>few|TRBJ2-5|.|TRBV7-3
TGTGCCAGCAGCTTAAGGGGCAGAAAAGAGACCCAGTACTTC
CASSLRGRKETQYF
>many|TRBJ1-1|TRBD1|TRBV27
TGTGCCAGCAGTTTTGGGACAGGGACTGAAGCTTTCTTT
CASSFGTGTEAFF
>.|TRBJ1-1|.|TRBV30
TGTGCCTGGCTCCAGGTGCCAATGAACACTGAAGCTTTCTTT
CAWLQVPMNTEAFF
>few|TRBJ2-5|TRBD1|TRBV5-1
TGCGCCAGCAGCTTGGGGACAGGGGTACAGACCCAGTACTTC
CASSLGTGVQTQYF
>.|TRBJ1-5|.|TRBV3-1
TGTGCCAGCAGCCATCTCAGGGACGCTCAGCCCCAGCATTTT
CASSHLRDAQPQHF
>.|TRBJ2-7|.|TRBV6-5
TGTGCCAGCAGTTACTCGCCAGGGCCCCTTTTCTCCTACGAGCAGTACTTC
CASSYSPGPLFSYEQYF
>many|TRBJ2-1|TRBD1|TRBV24-1
TGTGCCACCAGTGCCGGGGACAGCTACAATGAGCAGTTCTTC
CATSAGDSYNEQFF
>.|TRBJ2-7|.|TRBV14
TGTGCCAGCAGCCAAGGGACCTACGCCTACGAGCAGTACTTC
CASSQGTYAYEQYF
>.|TRBJ1-1|.|TRBV30
TGTGCCTGGAGTACCCGGCGGAACACTGAAGCTTTCTTT
CAWSTRRNTEAFF
>.|TRBJ2-2|.|TRBV6-1
TGTGCCAGCAGAACGGGAGCCGTCTCGAACACCGGGGAGCTGTTTTTT
CASRTGAVSNTGELFF
>.|TRBJ2-1|TRBD1|TRBV27
TGTGCCAGCAGGGACAGGGCTGATGAAGTTTACAATGAGCAGTTCTTC
CASRDRADEVYNEQFF
>.|TRBJ2-7|.|TRBV15
TGTGCCACCAGCAGAGATCTCGGAGGGGGGGCTGCCGAGCAGTACTTC
CATSRDLGGGAAEQYF
>.|TRBJ1-2|TRBD1|TRBV6-1
TGTGCCATCCTGTCTCAGGGGACAGGGGGGGATGGCTACACCTTC
CAILSQGTGGDGYTF
>many|TRBJ1-2|.|TRBV12-3/TRBV12-4
TGTGCCAGCAGCCTTCCTGCCAACTATGGCTACACCTTC
CASSLPANYGYTF
>.|TRBJ1-2|TRBD1|TRBV29-1
TGCAGCGTCCCCCTCCAGGGGGCGGGCTATGGCTACACCTTC
CSVPLQGAGYGYTF
>.|TRBJ2-5|.|TRBV7-7
TGTGCTAGCAGCCCCGTGGGGCGGCAAGAGACCCAGTACTTC
CASSPVGRQETQYF
>few|TRBJ1-4|.|TRBV27
TGTGCCAGCAGTTTATATCAGGGGTATGAAAAACTGTTTTTT
CASSLYQGYEKLFF
>.|TRBJ2-1|TRBD2|TRBV12-3/TRBV12-4
TGTGCCAGCAGTACCTTACTAGCGGGCCGAGACAATGAGCAGTTCTTC
CASSTLLAGRDNEQFF
>few|TRBJ2-3|.|TRBV12-3/TRBV12-4
TGTGCCAGCAGTTCCTTTAGGCTGGGCAGAGATACGCAGTATTTT
CASSSFRLGRDTQYF